Reported below is one TCR beta chain. Its antigen remains unknown. TCRdb's table, derived via immunoSEQ multiplex PCR, lists solely in-frame clones and lacks some. The sample has about 130,000 clones, 85% to 90% seen once. The CDR3 totals 14 residues. The ends were cut back, 4 bases at V and 3 bases at J, with 12 bases in the middle. Per the germline V gene, CDR1 is MNHEY and CDR2 is SVGAGI. This sample stems from a study of PD-1 blockade in mismatch repair-deficient tumors. General study findings and limits: Tumor-resident clones, often undetectable pretreatment in blood, expanded then contracted after pembrolizumab.

The receptor's source is an adult with mismatch repair-deficient cancer. The chain employs TRBV6-5 and TRBJ2-5, with D uncertain. Sequencing used peripheral blood, obtained just over 70 weeks after starting pembrolizumab. CDR3 loop: CASSLSGFEETQYF. The CDR3 DNA reads as TGTGCCAGCAGTTTATCCGGGTTTGAAGAGACCCAGTACTTC.